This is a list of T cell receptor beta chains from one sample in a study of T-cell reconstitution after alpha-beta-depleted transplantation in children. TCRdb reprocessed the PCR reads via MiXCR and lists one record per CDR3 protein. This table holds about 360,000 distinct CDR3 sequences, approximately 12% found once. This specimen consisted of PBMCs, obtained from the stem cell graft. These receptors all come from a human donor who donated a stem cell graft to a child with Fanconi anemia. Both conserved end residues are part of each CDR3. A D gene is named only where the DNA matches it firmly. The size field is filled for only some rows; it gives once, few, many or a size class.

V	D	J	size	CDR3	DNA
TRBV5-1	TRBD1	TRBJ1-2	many	CASSLNIPGQGGYGYTF	TGCGCCAGCAGCTTGAATATACCGGGACAGGGGGGCTATGGCTACACCTTC
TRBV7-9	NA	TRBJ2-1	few	CASSTTRAYNEQFF	TGTGCCAGCAGCACAACTAGAGCCTACAATGAGCAGTTCTTC
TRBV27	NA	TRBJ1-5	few	CASKEGKGDQPQHF	TGTGCCAGCAAAGAGGGGAAGGGGGATCAGCCCCAGCATTTT
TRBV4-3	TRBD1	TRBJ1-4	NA	CASSQGLGQIGEKLFF	TGCGCCAGCAGCCAAGGGTTGGGACAGATTGGGGAAAAACTGTTTTTT
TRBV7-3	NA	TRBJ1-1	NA	CASSITSYEEAFF	TGTGCCAGCAGCATCACTAGTTATGAGGAAGCTTTCTTT
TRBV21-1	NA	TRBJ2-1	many	CASSNPGQGNADEQFF	TGTGCCAGCAGCAACCCGGGACAGGGGAATGCCGATGAGCAGTTCTTC
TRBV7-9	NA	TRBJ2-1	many	CASSFADEQFF	TGTGCCAGCAGCTTCGCAGATGAGCAGTTCTTC
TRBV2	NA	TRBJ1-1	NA	CASIRTWVNTEAFF	TGTGCCAGCATAAGGACATGGGTGAACACTGAAGCTTTCTTT
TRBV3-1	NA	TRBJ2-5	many	CASSQGLVQETQYF	TGTGCCAGCAGCCAAGGACTAGTCCAAGAGACCCAGTACTTC
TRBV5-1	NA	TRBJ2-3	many	CASSLDSQPTDTQYF	TGCGCCAGCAGCCTGGATTCCCAACCCACAGATACGCAGTATTTT
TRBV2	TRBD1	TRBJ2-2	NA	CASVWDRGTGELFF	TGTGCCAGCGTTTGGGACAGGGGTACCGGGGAGCTGTTTTTT
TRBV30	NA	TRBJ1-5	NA	CAWSEGIGQPQHF	TGTGCCTGGAGTGAAGGGATAGGTCAGCCCCAGCATTTT
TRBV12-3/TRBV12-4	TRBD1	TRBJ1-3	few	CASSHQGEWTGNTIYF	TGTGCCAGCAGTCACCAGGGGGAGTGGACTGGAAACACCATATATTTT
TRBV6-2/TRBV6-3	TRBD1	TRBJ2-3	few	CASRSTGEDTQYF	TGTGCCAGCAGATCCACAGGGGAAGATACGCAGTATTTT
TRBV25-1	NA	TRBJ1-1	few	CASSDIRKAFF	TGTGCCAGCAGTGATATTCGGAAAGCTTTCTTT
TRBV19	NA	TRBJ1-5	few	CASSPGTNQPQHF	TGTGCCAGTAGTCCAGGAACCAATCAGCCCCAGCATTTT
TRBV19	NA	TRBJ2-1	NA	CASSIGGAGEQFF	TGTGCCAGTAGTATTGGGGGGGCGGGTGAGCAGTTCTTC
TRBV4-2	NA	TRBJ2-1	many	CASSPNGDEQFF	TGTGCCAGCAGCCCAAACGGCGATGAGCAGTTCTTC
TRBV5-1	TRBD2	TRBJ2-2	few	CASSLLTSGDTGELFF	TGCGCCAGCAGCCTATTGACTAGCGGGGACACCGGGGAGCTGTTTTTT
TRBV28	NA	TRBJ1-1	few	CASSLPDSMDAFF	TGTGCCAGCAGTTTACCAGACAGTATGGATGCTTTCTTT
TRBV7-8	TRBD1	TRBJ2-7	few	CASSLQTGGISYEQYF	TGTGCCAGCAGCTTACAGACAGGGGGGATCTCCTACGAGCAGTACTTC
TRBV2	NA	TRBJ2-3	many	CASVRQPSTDTQYF	TGTGCCAGTGTTCGACAGCCTAGCACAGATACGCAGTATTTT
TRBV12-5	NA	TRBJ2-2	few	CASGSPQKEGAPTGELFF	TGTGCTAGTGGTTCGCCTCAAAAGGAGGGGGCGCCCACCGGGGAGCTGTTTTTT
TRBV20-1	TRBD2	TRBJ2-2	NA	CCASPGLAGATGELFF	TGCTGTGCTAGCCCCGGACTAGCGGGGGCCACCGGGGAGCTGTTTTTT
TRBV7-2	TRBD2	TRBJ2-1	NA	CASSLLAGGGYNEQFF	TGTGCCAGCAGCTTACTAGCGGGGGGTGGCTACAATGAGCAGTTCTTC
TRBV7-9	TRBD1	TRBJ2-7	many	CASSLPRQGATQYF	TGTGCCAGCAGCCTACCGCGGCAGGGGGCTACCCAGTACTTC
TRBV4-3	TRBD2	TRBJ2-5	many	CASSQEFKMGRGETQYF	TGCGCCAGCAGCCAAGAATTTAAGATGGGGAGGGGAGAGACCCAGTACTTC
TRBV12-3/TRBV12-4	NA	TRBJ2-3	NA	CASSTGFYTDTQYF	TGTGCCAGCAGTACCGGGTTTTACACAGATACGCAGTATTTT
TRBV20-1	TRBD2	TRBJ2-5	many	CSAGTSSFQETQYF	TGCAGTGCCGGGACTAGCTCTTTCCAAGAGACCCAGTACTTC
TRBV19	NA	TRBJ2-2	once	CASSIRTKPGELFF	TGTGCCAGTAGTATACGGACGAAGCCCGGGGAGCTGTTTTTT
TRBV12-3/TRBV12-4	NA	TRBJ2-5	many	CASSRQETQYF	TGCGCCAGCAGCAGACAAGAGACCCAGTACTTC
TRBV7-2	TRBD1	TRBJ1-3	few	CASSPSLGQGRPESGNTIYF	TGTGCCAGCAGCCCGTCTTTGGGACAGGGAAGACCGGAGTCTGGAAACACCATATATTTT
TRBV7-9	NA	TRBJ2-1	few	CASSLVGSIYNEQFF	TGTGCCAGCAGTTTGGTTGGGTCTATCTACAATGAGCAGTTCTTC
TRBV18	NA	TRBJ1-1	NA	CASSPGEGAEAFF	TGTGCCAGCTCACCAGGGGAAGGTGCTGAAGCTTTCTTT
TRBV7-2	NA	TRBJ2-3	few	CASSLARLASGDTQYF	TGTGCCAGCAGCTTAGCGCGTCTAGCTTCTGGAGATACGCAGTATTTT
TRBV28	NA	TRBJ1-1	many	CASSSGASRTEAFF	TGTGCCAGCAGTTCAGGGGCAAGTCGCACTGAAGCTTTCTTT
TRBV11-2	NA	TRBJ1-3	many	CASSLVGNTIYF	TGTGCCAGCAGCTTAGTTGGAAACACCATATATTTT
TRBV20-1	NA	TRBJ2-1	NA	CSARDIYEGHIYNEQFF	TGCAGTGCTAGAGATATCTACGAGGGGCACATTTACAATGAGCAGTTCTTC
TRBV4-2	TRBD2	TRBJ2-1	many	CASSQDLRRGESNEQFF	TGTGCCAGCAGCCAAGATTTACGGCGGGGGGAAAGCAATGAGCAGTTCTTC
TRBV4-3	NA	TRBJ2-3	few	CASSQGPEDTQYF	TGCGCCAGCAGCCAAGGTCCCGAAGATACGCAGTATTTT
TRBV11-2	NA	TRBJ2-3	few	CASSAYGGQQWANTQYF	TGTGCCAGCAGCGCCTATGGGGGGCAGCAATGGGCTAATACGCAGTATTTT
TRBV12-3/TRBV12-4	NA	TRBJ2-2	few	CAISRGVTGELFF	TGTGCCATCTCCAGGGGTGTCACCGGGGAGCTGTTTTTT
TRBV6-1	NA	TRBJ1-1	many	CASSEWLALEAFF	TGTGCCAGCAGTGAATGGCTGGCGCTAGAAGCTTTCTTT
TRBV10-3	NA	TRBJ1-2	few	CAISESGRADYGYTF	TGTGCCATCAGTGAGTCGGGGAGGGCCGACTATGGCTACACCTTC
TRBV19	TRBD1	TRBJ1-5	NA	CASHHRGGNQPQHF	TGTGCCAGCCACCACAGGGGGGGGAATCAGCCCCAGCATTTT
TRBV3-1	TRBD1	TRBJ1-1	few	CASSPGTGRSEAFF	TGTGCCAGCAGCCCTGGGACAGGGAGATCTGAAGCTTTCTTT
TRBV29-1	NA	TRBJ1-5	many	CSVKASNQPQHF	TGCAGCGTTAAAGCCTCGAATCAGCCCCAGCATTTT
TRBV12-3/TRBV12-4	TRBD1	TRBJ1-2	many	CASSLGQGYYGYTF	TGTGCCAGCAGTTTAGGACAGGGATACTATGGCTACACCTTC
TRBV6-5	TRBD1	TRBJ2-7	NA	CASSSTGQAAYEQYF	TGTGCCAGCAGTTCGACAGGACAGGCAGCCTACGAGCAGTACTTC
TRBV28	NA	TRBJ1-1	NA	CASSLPDRLNTEAFF	TGTGCCAGCAGTTTACCAGACAGACTGAACACTGAAGCTTTCTTT
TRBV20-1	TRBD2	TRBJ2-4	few	CSAASSGGSKNIQYF	TGCAGTGCCGCGAGTAGCGGGGGATCCAAAAACATTCAGTACTTC
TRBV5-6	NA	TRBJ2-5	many	CASRAGWETQYF	TGTGCCAGCCGCGCAGGGTGGGAGACCCAGTACTTC
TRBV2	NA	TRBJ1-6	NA	CAAGGSYNSPLHF	TGTGCCGCGGGTGGCTCCTATAATTCACCCCTCCACTTT
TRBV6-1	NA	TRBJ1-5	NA	CASSPRRASNQPQHF	TGTGCCAGCAGCCCCCGCCGGGCGAGCAATCAGCCCCAGCATTTT
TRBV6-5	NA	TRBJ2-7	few	CASSYSRGSQSGEQYF	TGTGCCAGCAGTTACTCGAGAGGAAGTCAGTCGGGCGAGCAGTACTTC
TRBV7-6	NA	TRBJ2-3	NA	CASSLFQGGSTDTQYF	TGTGCCAGCAGCTTATTCCAGGGAGGAAGCACAGATACGCAGTATTTT